The clone carrying this TCR beta chain was counted only a few times. Its antigen is undetermined. The ends lost 5 bases at V and 8 bases at J; junction bases unmatched: 10. The CDR3 contains 16 residues. Germline CDR1 PRHDT, CDR2 FYEKMQ (reference sequence). TCR beta CDR3 regions were amplified from RNA. First-round RT-PCR of the TCR CDR3 relied on the HTBI primer set. TCRdb analysed the multiplex PCR reads with MiXCR anew, one entry per CDR3 protein. The repertoire holds approximately 400,000 distinct CDR3 sequences, with about 14% as singletons. Disease duration was under 3 months in the ophthalmopathy patients, who also had a Clinical Activity Score of at least 3 and a NOSPECS grade of at least 4. In making diagnoses, clinical symptoms, serum thyroxine and TRAb, thyroid ultrasound and orbital computed tomography were all used. This specimen belongs to a study of T cells in Graves' hyperthyroidism and ophthalmopathy.

Overall study findings and caveats: Blood also held most thyroid clonotypes expanded beyond 0.001.

This chain links TRBV13 with TRBJ2-1; the match to TRBD2 covers 12 bases. The sequencing sample was made of blood. The sequence was collected from a woman aged 25 to 45 with Graves' ophthalmopathy. The CDR3 DNA is TGTGCCAGCAGCCTCACTAGCGGGGGGCAGGGGGATGAGCAGTTCTTC. Translation gives CASSLTSGGQGDEQFF.